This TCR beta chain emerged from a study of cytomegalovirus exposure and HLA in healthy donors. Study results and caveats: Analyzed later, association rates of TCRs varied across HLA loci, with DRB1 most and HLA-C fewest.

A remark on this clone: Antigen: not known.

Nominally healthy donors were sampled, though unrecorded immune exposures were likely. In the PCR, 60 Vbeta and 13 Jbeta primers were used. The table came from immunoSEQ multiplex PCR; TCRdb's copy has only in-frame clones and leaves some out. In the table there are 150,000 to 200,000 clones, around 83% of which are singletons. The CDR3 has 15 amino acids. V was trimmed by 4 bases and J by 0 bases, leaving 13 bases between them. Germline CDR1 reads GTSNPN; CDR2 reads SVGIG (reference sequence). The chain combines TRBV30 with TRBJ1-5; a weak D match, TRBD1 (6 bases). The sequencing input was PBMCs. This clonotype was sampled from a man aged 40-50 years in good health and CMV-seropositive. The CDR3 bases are TGTGCCTGGACTCCGGGACATTATAGCAATCAGCCCCAGCATTTT. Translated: CAWTPGHYSNQPQHF.